These T cell receptor beta chains were read from a single sample in a study of cytomegalovirus exposure and HLA in healthy donors. Profiled with immunoSEQ multiplex PCR; TCRdb holds only in-frame clones, not every one. The sample lists 55,000 to 80,000 clones; about 77% were seen once. The sample comprised PBMCs. The receptors were gathered from a man aged 40-49 years in good health and CMV-seronegative. Both conserved end residues are part of each CDR3. A D gene is named only where the DNA matches it firmly. Expanded clones are given a class, and other clones once, few, many or no size at all.

TRBD2	16	TRBJ2-3	TRBV9	few	TGTGCCAGCAGCGTAGGTGGGACTAGCGGCACAGATACGCAGTATTTT	CASSVGGTSGTDTQYF
TRBD1	14	TRBJ1-6	TRBV5-6	.	TGTGCCAGCAGCTTGAGTCAGGGGGCTTCACCCCTCCACTTT	CASSLSQGASPLHF
TRBD2	19	TRBJ2-6	TRBV5-5	few	TGTGCCAGCAGCTTGGCCTCGCTAGCGGGTGGCTCTGGGGCCAACGTCCTGACTTTC	CASSLASLAGGSGANVLTF
.	16	TRBJ1-6	TRBV7-9	.	TGTGCCAGCAGCTCTACTTTCTTCGGGGATGGTTCACCCCTCCACTTT	CASSSTFFGDGSPLHF
.	13	TRBJ2-1	TRBV27	.	TGTGCCAGCAGTTTACAGAACAACAATGAGCAGTTCTTC	CASSLQNNNEQFF
TRBD1	13	TRBJ1-2	TRBV2	.	TGTGCCAGCAGGGGACAGGGAAGTTATGGCTACACCTTC	CASRGQGSYGYTF
.	13	TRBJ1-1	TRBV2	few	TGTGCCAGCAGTGAACAGGGCCACACTGAAGCTTTCTTT	CASSEQGHTEAFF
.	16	TRBJ2-1	TRBV6-5	few	TGTGCCAGCAGTTACGGGGGTCTTGGGGGGGCCCATGAGCAGTTCTTC	CASSYGGLGGAHEQFF
.	14	TRBJ1-6	TRBV6-1	.	TGTGCCAGCAGTGATAATAGGGGGATTTCACCCCTCCACTTT	CASSDNRGISPLHF
TRBD1	14	TRBJ1-2	TRBV7-2	.	TGTGCCAGCAGCTATCTAGGACAGGGGAATGGCTACACCTTC	CASSYLGQGNGYTF
TRBD2	16	TRBJ2-2	TRBV25-1	.	TGTGCCAGCAGTTCGCGACTAGCGGGGGGTGCCGGGGAGCTGTTTTTT	CASSSRLAGGAGELFF
TRBD2	17	TRBJ2-1	TRBV5-6	.	TGTGCCAGCAGCAAGGGACTAGCGGGAGGGCTATGGAATGAGCAGTTCTTC	CASSKGLAGGLWNEQFF
TRBD2	13	TRBJ2-1	TRBV29-1	.	TGCAGCGCTAGGACTAGTCAATACAATGAGCAGTTCTTC	CSARTSQYNEQFF
.	14	TRBJ2-7	TRBV6-5	.	TGTGCCAGCGGGGCTCACAGGACCCCCTACGAGCAGTACTTC	CASGAHRTPYEQYF
TRBD1	15	TRBJ2-1	TRBV5-6	once	TGTGCCAGCAGCTGGGAACAGGGGGCATACAATGAGCAGTTCTTC	CASSWEQGAYNEQFF
.	13	TRBJ1-1	TRBV25-1	.	TGTGCCAGCAGTGGACAGGTGAACACTGAAGCTTTCTTT	CASSGQVNTEAFF
.	10	TRBJ1-4	TRBV6-1	.	TGTGCCAGCAGTGAAGGACAAAGGTTTTTT	CASSEGQRFF
.	14	TRBJ2-3	TRBV28	.	TGTGCCAGCAGCGCCCCCGAGTGGACAGATACGCAGTATTTT	CASSAPEWTDTQYF
TRBD1	18	TRBJ2-1	TRBV9	.	TGTGCCAGCAGCGGCCGGGACAGGGAAACACTAGCATCCCATGAGCAGTTCTTC	CASSGRDRETLASHEQFF
.	14	TRBJ2-7	TRBV6-5	.	TGTGCCAGCAGTTACTCGGTACTAGGGTACGAGCAGTACTTC	CASSYSVLGYEQYF
TRBD1	16	TRBJ2-1	TRBV11-3	.	TGTGCCAGCAGCTTGGAGGGGGGACAGGGCTACAATGAGCAGTTCTTC	CASSLEGGQGYNEQFF
TRBD2	15	TRBJ2-1	TRBV4-3	.	TGCGCCAGCAGCCATCGGACTAGCGGCAACAATGAGCAGTTCTTC	CASSHRTSGNNEQFF
.	14	TRBJ2-2	TRBV18	.	TGTGCCAGCTCACCCCATAGGTGGACCGGGGAGCTGCTTTTT	CASSPHRWTGELLF
.	15	TRBJ1-3	TRBV5-1	.	TGCGCCACCCGTCCTACGACAGGTACTGGAAACACCATATATTTT	CATRPTTGTGNTIYF